The 20 T cell receptor beta chains reported below all come from one sample, sequenced in a study of blood T cell repertoires in COVID-19. TCRdb's copy holds only in-frame clones and misses some; the assay was immunoSEQ multiplex PCR. The table includes about 190,000 clones, 90% detected once. Sequences were obtained from peripheral blood. Source of these receptors: a man between 50 and 59 years old with acute or convalescent COVID-19.

V usage is TRBV7-8 and J usage is TRBJ1-4; D gene unclear. The germline V and J ends were trimmed by 8 bases and 7 bases, with 17 bases remaining between them. Germline values: CDR1 SGHVS, CDR2 FQNEAQ. The CDR3 runs to 14 residues. CDR3 DNA: TGTGCCAGCCGTAAAGGAGGAAATAGTGAAAAACTGTTTTTT. This sequence encodes CASRKGGNSEKLFF.

V gene TRBV10-3 combines with J gene TRBJ1-1; a possible D gene is TRBD1 (5 bases). Between the trimmed V and J ends, which lost 3 bases and 3 bases, there was a span of 5 bases. The CDR3 runs 12 residues. Per the germline V gene, CDR1 is ENHRY and CDR2 is SYGVKD. This CDR3 is CAISDRDTEAFF. DNA for the CDR3: TGTGCCATCAGTGACAGGGACACTGAAGCTTTCTTT.

V usage is TRBV10-3 and J usage is TRBJ1-1; possibly TRBD1 for D (5 bases). Germline CDR1 and CDR2: ENHRY and SYGVKD. With 2 bases removed from V and 0 bases from J, the gap between germline ends came to 7 bases. The length of the CDR3 is 14 residues. Written as DNA, the CDR3 is TGTGCCATCAGTGAGGGGGCCATGAACACTGAAGCTTTCTTT. It encodes CAISEGAMNTEAFF.

The chain couples TRBV7-9 to TRBJ2-1; D call uncertain. The CDR3 spans 14 residues. V was clipped by 0 bases and J by 3 bases, with 6 bases between them. Germline loops: CDR1 SEHNR, CDR2 FQNEAQ (reference sequence). This CDR3 is CASSLASVYNEQFF. The CDR3 bases are TGTGCCAGCAGCTTAGCGTCGGTCTACAATGAGCAGTTCTTC. The whole variable domain, remainder taken from reference TRBV7-9 and TRBJ2-1, is DTGVSQNPRHKITKRGQNVTFRCDPISEHNRLYWYRQTLGQGPEFLTYFQNEAQLEKSRLLSDRFSAERPKGSFSTLEIQRTEQGDSAMYLCASSLASVYNEQFFGPGTRLTVL.

The V and J genes are TRBV19 and TRBJ1-3; D unclear. The ends were cut back, 5 bases at V and 0 bases at J, with 14 bases in the middle. Germline V gene sequence: CDR1 LNHDA, CDR2 SQIVND (reference sequence). CDR3 length: 16 residues. CDR3 in amino acids: CASSRGDTASGNTIYF. CDR3 sequence (DNA): TGTGCCAGTAGTCGGGGTGACACAGCCTCTGGAAACACCATATATTTT.

This chain connects TRBV27 to TRBJ2-3, with 8 positions matching TRBD1. Germline loops: CDR1 MNHEY, CDR2 SMNVEV (reference sequence). V shed 5 bases and J 9 bases; nucleotides not matched to a gene: 7. The CDR3 extends over 13 amino acids. The CDR3: CASSLSNRGTQYF. The CDR3 DNA reads as TGTGCCAGCAGTCTGTCGAACAGGGGGACGCAGTATTTT.

The chain couples TRBV10-3 to TRBJ2-3; 9 nucleotides align to TRBD1. CDR3 length: 15 residues. The germline CDR1 and CDR2 sequences are ENHRY and SYGVKD. Trimming cost V 5 bases and J 0 bases; bases outside gene matches: 3. Written as DNA, the CDR3 is TGTGCCATCAGTTCCGGACAGGGGAGCACAGATACGCAGTATTTT. It specifies CAISSGQGSTDTQYF.

The rearrangement links TRBV19 to TRBJ1-5, with 8 positions matching TRBD1. CDR3 size: 13 residues. After removal of 6 bases from V and 7 bases from J, the junction contained 5 bases not matched to a gene. Germline V lookup: CDR1 LNHDA, CDR2 SQIVND (reference sequence). The CDR3 is CASSLTGEQPQHF. In DNA, the CDR3 is TGTGCCAGTAGCCTGACAGGGGAGCAGCCCCAGCATTTT. The entire variable domain, with the rest obtained from reference TRBV19 and TRBJ1-5, is as follows: DGGITQSPKYLFRKEGQNVTLSCEQNLNHDAMYWYRQDPGQGLRLIYYSQIVNDFQKGDIAEGYSVSREKKESFPLTVTSAQKNPTAFYLCASSLTGEQPQHFGDGTRLSIL.

The chain employs TRBV6-5 and TRBJ1-1; maybe TRBD1 (5 bases). CDR3 length: 15 amino acids. In germline, CDR1 is MNHEY, CDR2 SVGAGI. With 3 bases removed from V and 5 bases from J, the gap between germline ends came to 16 bases. The CDR3 region has the DNA TGTGCCAGCAGTTATTTTCAGGGAAGAGGAACTGAAGCTTTCTTT. Translating gives CASSYFQGRGTEAFF.

A few counts support this clone. The V and J genes are TRBV6-2 or TRBV6-3 and TRBJ2-5; the D gene is possibly TRBD2 (5 bases). CDR3 length: 14 amino acids. Trimming pared 6 bases from V and 2 bases from J, leaving 13 bases between. Germline V gene lookup returns CDR1 MNHEY and CDR2 SVGEGT. CDR3 DNA sequence: TGTGCCAGCAGCAACACGTTAGCGCAAGAGACCCAGTACTTC. This gives the protein CASSNTLAQETQYF.

J is TRBJ1-6 and V is TRBV6-5, with D perhaps TRBD1 (6 bases). This CDR3 is 14 amino acids long. Germline V CDR1 and CDR2: MNHEY, SVGAGI. Trimming stripped 5 bases from V and 6 bases from J, with 11 bases between. This CDR3 reads CASSLTGGNSPLHF. CDR3 nucleotide sequence: TGTGCCAGCAGTCTGACAGGAGGTAATTCACCCCTCCACTTT.

The chain combines TRBV5-1 with TRBJ1-4, with D possibly being TRBD1 (6 bases). The CDR3 sequence is 18 residues long. Trimming removed 4 bases from V and 3 bases from J, with 22 bases in between. CDR1 and CDR2 (germline): SGHRS, YFSETQ. The CDR3 spells CASSPQWGLGTANEKLFF. CDR3 in DNA: TGCGCCAGCAGCCCCCAGTGGGGGCTGGGTACGGCTAATGAAAAACTGTTTTTT.

This chain links TRBV7-9 with TRBJ2-3, with TRBD2 identical over 7 bases. Losses at the gene ends were 2 bases for V and 2 bases for J; bases not matched to a gene: 7. In germline, CDR1 is SEHNR, CDR2 FQNEAQ (reference sequence). This CDR3 contains 16 residues. CDR3 DNA sequence: TGTGCCAGCAGCTTAACAGCGGGGATTTCCACAGATACGCAGTATTTT. It specifies CASSLTAGISTDTQYF.

This chain joins TRBV18 and TRBJ2-7; D remains unclear. This CDR3 is built from 13 residues. The germline V gene encodes CDR1 KGHSH and CDR2 LQKENI. Trimming took 3 bases from V and 1 from J, leaving 7 bases between them. CDR3: CASSPGRSYEQYF. In DNA form, the CDR3 reads TGTGCCAGCTCACCGGGCAGGTCCTACGAGCAGTACTTC.

The CDR3 is CASSFTEHDQPQHF. CDR3 DNA sequence: TGTGCCAGCAGTTTTACAGAGCACGATCAGCCCCAGCATTTT. The chain is built from TRBV6-5 and TRBJ1-5; D is ambiguous. V dropped 4 bases and J dropped 5 bases, with 12 bases sitting between them. Per the germline V gene, CDR1 is MNHEY and CDR2 is SVGAGI. The CDR3 contains 14 residues.

The chain carries TRBV6-2 or TRBV6-3 and TRBJ2-5; 8 bases agree with TRBD2. V was pared by 5 bases and J by 3 bases, with 20 bases of the junction left unmatched. The CDR3 length is 19 residues. In germline, CDR1 is MNHEY, CDR2 SVGEGT. The CDR3: CASSHDSRKSGRKEETQYF. Here the CDR3 DNA reads TGTGCCAGCAGTCACGACTCTCGGAAAAGCGGGAGAAAGGAAGAGACCCAGTACTTC.

This clone is a singleton in its sample. The chain uses TRBV28 and TRBJ2-1; D uncertain. The CDR3 consists of 16 residues. The V and J ends lost 8 bases and 0 bases respectively, with 17 bases between them. CDR1 MDHEN and CDR2 SYDVKM come from the germline V gene. Written as DNA, the CDR3 is TGTGCCAGCGATGCACCGTCCCCGAGCTCCTACAATGAGCAGTTCTTC. Encoded protein: CASDAPSPSSYNEQFF. Filled out from reference TRBV28 and TRBJ2-1, the complete variable domain reads DVKVTQSSRYLVKRTGEKVFLECVQDMDHENMFWYRQDPGLGLRLIYFSYDVKMKEKGDIPEGYSVSREKKERFSLILESASTNQTSMYLCASDAPSPSSYNEQFFGPGTRLTVL.

The chain employs TRBV9 and TRBJ1-6; unclear D gene. Germline V gene lookup returns CDR1 SGDLS and CDR2 YYNGEE. The CDR3 length is 15 residues. Deletions cut 0 bases from V and 6 bases from J, with 10 bases between. CDR3 DNA sequence: TGTGCCAGCAGCGTAGCCCCCGGGAGTAATTCACCCCTCCACTTT. Its translation: CASSVAPGSNSPLHF.

The rearrangement joins TRBV10-2 to TRBJ2-1; TRBD2 might be the D (6 bases). Germline V lookup: CDR1 WSHSY, CDR2 SAAADI. The germline V and J ends were trimmed by 7 bases and 7 bases, with 17 bases remaining between them. CDR3 length: 14 residues. CDR3 amino acids: CASTGGSFRNEQFF. In nucleotides, the CDR3 is TGCGCCAGCACCGGGGGTAGTTTTAGAAATGAGCAGTTCTTC.

This clone was seen a single time. The CDR3 protein is CASSIGGGSSYNEQFF. CDR3 nucleotides: TGTGCCAGTAGTATAGGCGGGGGGAGCTCCTACAATGAGCAGTTCTTC. V is TRBV19 and J is TRBJ2-1; 8 bases line up with TRBD2. Germline V gives CDR1 LNHDA, CDR2 SQIVND (reference sequence). V lost 1 base, J lost 0 bases, and 2 bases stayed unmatched. This CDR3 has 16 residues.